One sample yielded the 14 T cell receptor beta chains listed below, sequenced in a study of lymphopenia after photon versus proton radiotherapy. Assay used: immunoSEQ multiplex PCR; TCRdb lists only in-frame clones, some missing. The data contain tens of thousands of clones, more than 75% of them seen just once; the ten biggest clones take up about 2.5%. The input for sequencing was peripheral blood, taken from a patient treated with photon-based radiotherapy. Every receptor here comes from a man aged 35-49 years with gastric cancer.

V and J are TRBV2 and TRBJ1-5; D may be TRBD1 (5 bases). The length of the CDR3 is 14 residues. V gave up 3 bases and J gave up 8 bases, with 14 bases separating them. Per the germline V gene, CDR1 is SNHLY and CDR2 is FYNNEI. DNA for the CDR3: TGTGCCAGCAGTGATTCCCAGGGCTTGGAGCCCCAGCATTTT. Its protein product is CASSDSQGLEPQHF.

This clone appeared a single time. The rearrangement links TRBV5-1 to TRBJ2-7; 11 bases match TRBD2. The length of the CDR3 is 14 residues. Per the germline V gene, CDR1 is SGHRS and CDR2 is YFSETQ. Trimming at V came to 3 bases and at J to 3 bases, leaving 2 bases not matched to a gene. In nucleotides, the CDR3 is TGCGCCAGCAGCTCAGGGACTAGCGGCTACGAGCAGTACTTC. It codes for CASSSGTSGYEQYF.

The chain couples TRBV7-2 to TRBJ2-7; TRBD1 is a possible D gene (5 bases). Trimming took 1 base from V and 3 from J, leaving 10 bases between them. The CDR3 consists of 14 residues. The germline gives CDR1 SGHTA, CDR2 FQGNSA. The CDR3 DNA reads TGTGCCAGCAGCTTAGGAGGAAGGGGCTACGAGCAGTACTTC. Its protein product is CASSLGGRGYEQYF.

This rearrangement joins TRBV7-9 to TRBJ1-6, with TRBD1 as a possible D gene (5 bases). This CDR3 comprises 14 residues. Trimming cost V 1 base and J 7 bases, with 8 bases left between them. Germline CDR1 SEHNR, CDR2 FQNEAQ (reference sequence). This CDR3 is CASSLGQKNSPLHF. In DNA form, the CDR3 reads TGTGCCAGCAGCTTAGGACAGAAAAATTCACCCCTCCACTTT.

This clone has more than one count but fewer than ten. The chain is built from TRBV6-6 and TRBJ2-1; 9 nucleotides align to TRBD2. V was clipped by 2 bases and J by 6 bases; unmatched bases: 5. CDR1 is MNHNY, CDR2 SVGAGI, per germline (reference sequence). The CDR3 loop spans 15 amino acids. The CDR3 loop is CASSYGGGAVNEQFF. The CDR3 DNA reads as TGTGCCAGCAGTTACGGCGGGGGGGCGGTCAATGAGCAGTTCTTC.

J is TRBJ2-1 and V is TRBV30; D tentatively reads TRBD1 or TRBD2 (5 bases each). The CDR3 is 17 residues long. Trimming stripped 4 bases from V and 4 bases from J, with 23 bases between. Looked up from germline, CDR1 is GTSNPN and CDR2 is SVGIG (reference sequence). CDR3 DNA: TGTGCCTGGAAGTCCCTCTTGGTGAGGGGCGCGTACAATGAGCAGTTCTTC. This sequence encodes CAWKSLLVRGAYNEQFF.

The chain uses TRBV19 and TRBJ1-2; D may be TRBD1 (6 bases). The germline V gene encodes CDR1 LNHDA and CDR2 SQIVND (reference sequence). V shed 7 bases and J shed 4 bases, with 28 bases lying between them. The CDR3 is made up of 18 amino acids. The DNA for the CDR3 is TGTGCCAGTACCTTCCGGTTCGAGGTCAGGGGCTTTTTCTATGGCTACACCTTC. Translating gives CASTFRFEVRGFFYGYTF.

This clone has a handful of counts. This rearrangement joins TRBV1 to TRBJ1-1. TRBV1 is given as a pseudogene. The CDR3 is 16 residues long. CDR3: CTSSQGPSLLDTEAFF. DNA of the CDR3: TGCACCAGCAGCCAAGGCCCATCATTGCTGGACACTGAAGCTTTCTTT.

This clone was counted once. This sequence joins TRBV2 and TRBJ1-3, with 7 bases aligning to TRBD1. The J segment lost 7 bases and the V segment lost 6 bases, leaving 12 bases of the junction unmatched. The CDR3 runs to 15 residues. Germline V gives CDR1 SNHLY, CDR2 FYNNEI. For the CDR3, the DNA is TGTGCCAGCAGCGCCCAGGGGGGTATTGGTAACACCATATATTTT. Its translation: CASSAQGGIGNTIYF. The full variable domain, in which reference TRBV2 and TRBJ1-3 provide the parts outside the CDR3, is EPEVTQTPSHQVTQMGQEVILRCVPISNHLYFYWYRQILGQKVEFLVSFYNNEISEKSEIFDDQFSVERPDGSNFTLKIRSTKLEDSAMYFCASSAQGGIGNTIYFGEGSWLTVV.

The chain couples TRBV6-5 to TRBJ1-3; D possibly corresponds to TRBD1 (6 bases). The germline V and J ends were trimmed by 6 bases and 2 bases, with 11 bases remaining between them. Per germline, CDR1 MNHEY and CDR2 SVGAGI. The CDR3 sequence is 14 residues long. The CDR3 nucleotides read TGTGCCAGCAGCACCAGGGGAACTGGAAACACCATATATTTT. Translated, it gives CASSTRGTGNTIYF.

The J gene is TRBJ2-5, the V gene TRBV4-3; perhaps TRBD2 as D (7 bases). Trimming cost V 4 bases and J 7 bases, with 25 bases left between them. The V gene's germline CDR1 is LGHNA and CDR2 YSLEER. This CDR3 is built from 17 residues. CDR3 sequence: CASSLVGAGAAVGTQYF. For the CDR3, the DNA is TGCGCCAGCAGCCTGGTGGGCGCGGGGGCCGCGGTGGGGACCCAGTACTTC.

This chain connects TRBV4-3 to TRBJ2-5, with no clear D. The germline V gene encodes CDR1 LGHNA and CDR2 YSLEER. The CDR3 extends over 16 amino acids. V lost 1 base and J lost 5, with 17 bases in between. The CDR3 sequence: CASSQGSRSLGETQYF. CDR3 bases: TGCGCCAGCAGCCAAGGATCAAGGTCCCTTGGGGAGACCCAGTACTTC.

The chain employs TRBV4-3 and TRBJ2-1, with 10 bases matching TRBD1. The trim removed 4 bases at V and 7 bases at J, leaving 7 bases unmatched. The CDR3 is 15 residues long. The V gene's germline CDR1 is LGHNA and CDR2 YSLEER. CDR3 sequence (DNA): TGCGCCAGCAGCCCTGCCGGGACAGGGGCTAATGAGCAGTTCTTC. The encoded protein is CASSPAGTGANEQFF.

This clone was seen only a few times. V and J are TRBV9 and TRBJ2-2; TRBD2 might be the D (7 bases). Trimming removed 4 bases at V and 7 bases at J, with 14 bases between. The CDR3 sequence is 14 residues long. CDR1 and CDR2 from the germline V gene are SGDLS and YYNGEE. CDR3 bases: TGTGCCAGCAGCTCTGGGGGGGCCGTCGGGGAGCTGTTTTTT. Encoded protein: CASSSGGAVGELFF.